These 23 T cell receptor beta chains were sequenced from one sample in a study of Graves' ophthalmopathy and Graves' hyperthyroidism. Transcripts of RNA were the source for amplifying TCR beta CDR3 regions. An initial RT-PCR round employing HTBI primers preceded a second-round multiplex PCR. TCRdb re-analysed the multiplex PCR reads in MiXCR, keeping a single row per CDR3 protein. The sample lists roughly 400,000 distinct CDR3 sequences; 15% to 19% were seen once. Sequencing was done on a sample of peripheral blood. The receptor set was obtained from a woman between 18 and 29 years old with stable Graves' hyperthyroidism.

This clonotype was picked up a small number of times. A read error is possible here, since a much larger clone lies one base away. This CDR3 fails to terminate in the conserved phenylalanine or tryptophan, so it likely reflects a read error. The chain employs TRBV10-3 and TRBJ2-3; no firm D call. CDR1 and CDR2 (germline): ENHRY, SYGVKD. The CDR3 loop spans 12 amino acids. CDR3 region: CAISQSLDTQYC. The CDR3 region has the DNA TGTGCCATCAGTCAGTCGTTGGATACGCAGTATTGT.

The table lists this clonotype with many counts. CDR3 in DNA: TGTGCCAGCAGCTTGACAGGGGGCTGGAACACTGAAGCTTTCTTT. The encoded protein is CASSLTGGWNTEAFF. The rearrangement joins TRBV5-8 to TRBJ1-1; TRBD1 matches 9 bases. Germline CDR1 and CDR2: SGHTS and YDEGEE. V trimming: 1 base; J trimming: 1 base; junction bases outside the gene matches: 2. This CDR3 region has 15 residues.

This clonotype was counted a single time. The chain uses TRBV27 and TRBJ1-2, with D unclear. The CDR3 is 15 residues long. Germline CDR1 and CDR2: MNHEY and SMNVEV (reference sequence). V was cut by 6 bases and J by 4 bases, with 18 bases left in between. For the CDR3, the DNA is TGTGCCAGCAGCCCCTCGGGGAGAGGTCTCTATGGCTACACCTTC. Its translation is CASSPSGRGLYGYTF.

This clonotype was seen many times. CDR3 bases: TGCGCCAGCAGCCAACCCCTGACAGGGGGTAGAGAGACCCAGTACTTC. Residues: CASSQPLTGGRETQYF. This chain links TRBV4-1 with TRBJ2-5, with 9 bases fitting TRBD1. The CDR3 consists of 16 residues. Germline values: CDR1 MGHRA, CDR2 YSYEKL. The V segment lost 2 bases and the J segment 4 bases; nucleotides outside the gene matches: 8.

This clonotype has ten or more counts. One base away lies a much larger clone, so this may be a sequencing read error. The chain has TRBV6-2 or TRBV6-3 and TRBJ2-7; 7 nucleotides agree with TRBD2. The length of the CDR3 is 13 residues. Trimming removed 6 bases from V and 6 bases from J; junction bases left unmatched: 8. Germline assignment: CDR1 MNHEY and CDR2 SVGEGT. The CDR3 sequence: CASRGGDAREQYF. CDR3 DNA: TGTGCCAGCAGGGGAGGGGACGCTCGCGAGCAGTACTTC.

This clonotype was detected many times. A junction boundary mismatches the germline segment, possibly from a read error. The chain has TRBV11-2 and TRBJ1-1; D remains ambiguous. Germline V lookup: CDR1 SGHAT, CDR2 FQNNGV. The CDR3 consists of 13 residues. DNA for the CDR3: TGTGCCAGCAGCGTAGACATCTACACTGAAGCTTTCTTT. Translating gives CASSVDIYTEAFF.

In its sample, this clonotype was seen many times. The V call is TRBV5-1, the J call TRBJ2-7; D is uncertain. CDR3 length: 14 residues. The V end lost 2 bases, the J end lost 7 bases, and 16 bases lay between the germline ends. Germline CDR1 is SGHRS and CDR2 is YFSETQ. The CDR3 DNA follows: TGCGCCAGCAGCTTCCTTGATGGGGAAAGGGAGCAGTACTTC. Encoded protein: CASSFLDGEREQYF.

This clonotype appeared many times. V usage is TRBV10-3 and J usage is TRBJ1-6, with TRBD1 matching over 7 bases. With 2 bases clipped from V and 10 bases from J, the junction kept 8 bases outside the gene matches. Germline CDR1 and CDR2: ENHRY and SYGVKD. The CDR3 contains 15 residues. CDR3 amino acids: CAISEDQGVQSPLHF. The CDR3 bases are TGTGCCATCAGTGAGGATCAGGGGGTCCAATCACCCCTCCACTTT.

This clonotype was counted at least ten times. The chain combines TRBV27 with TRBJ2-2; unclear D gene. The CDR3 totals 14 residues. Germline V lookup: CDR1 MNHEY, CDR2 SMNVEV (reference sequence). The V end was cut by 2 bases, the J end by 5 bases, with 9 bases between. The DNA of the CDR3 is TGTGCCAGCAGTTTAATGTCCCTAACCGGGGAGCTGTTTTTT. It translates to CASSLMSLTGELFF.

This clonotype was seen more than once but under ten times. A read error is possible here, since a much larger clone lies one base away. The chain is built from TRBV7-2 and TRBJ2-5; 8 nucleotides match TRBD2. Germline lookup yields CDR1 SGHTA and CDR2 FQGNSA. CDR3 length: 14 residues. CDR3 in amino acids: CASSPGGVQETKYF. The CDR3 coding sequence is TGTGCCAGCAGCCCCGGGGGGGTCCAAGAGACCAAGTACTTC.

This clonotype occurred many times. The gene calls are TRBV12-3 or TRBV12-4 and TRBJ1-6; D is perhaps TRBD1 (5 bases). This CDR3 is 12 amino acids long. V gave up 2 bases and J gave up 11 bases, with 7 bases separating them. DNA of the CDR3: TGTGCCAGCAGTTTAAAGGGGACACCCCTCCACTTT. It codes for CASSLKGTPLHF.

This clonotype has at least ten counts. The chain combines TRBV12-5 with TRBJ2-7, with 13 bases lining up with TRBD2. V was clipped by 2 bases and J by 9 bases; unmatched bases: 7. There are 15 residues in the CDR3. The germline gives CDR1 LGHNT, CDR2 FRNRAP. CDR3 protein: CASGLSGLAGVGQYF. CDR3 coding DNA: TGTGCTAGTGGTTTGTCCGGACTAGCGGGGGTTGGGCAGTACTTC.

This clonotype was found many times. J is TRBJ1-6 and V is TRBV11-2; D perhaps matches TRBD1 (6 bases). Trimming pared 5 bases from V and 7 bases from J, leaving 15 bases between. The CDR3 contains 15 residues. CDR1 and CDR2 (germline): SGHAT, FQNNGV. The CDR3 protein is CASSTMPGQNSPLHF. The CDR3 region has the DNA TGTGCCAGCAGCACAATGCCGGGACAAAATTCACCCCTCCACTTT.

The table lists this clonotype with many counts. The V call is TRBV12-3 or TRBV12-4, the J call TRBJ2-7, with D perhaps TRBD2 (6 bases). This CDR3 is built from 11 residues. V was trimmed by 6 bases and J by 7 bases, leaving 10 bases between them. The CDR3 DNA reads TGTGCCAGCAGCTCCGGAGGGGAGCAGTACTTC. Amino acids: CASSSGGEQYF.

This clonotype was counted many times. The chain carries TRBV7-8 and TRBJ1-3; D may be TRBD1 (6 bases). The V gene's germline CDR1 is SGHVS and CDR2 FQNEAQ. The CDR3 spans 17 residues. The V end lost 5 bases, the J end lost 2 bases, and 19 bases lay between the germline ends. The CDR3 is CASSQGWQGRTGNTIYF. The CDR3 DNA follows: TGTGCCAGCAGCCAGGGGTGGCAGGGACGCACTGGAAACACCATATATTTT.

In this sample, this clonotype turned up many times. This rearrangement joins TRBV5-1 to TRBJ1-2; D not resolved. CDR1 is SGHRS and CDR2 is YFSETQ in the germline V gene. V lost 1 base, J lost 7 bases, and 11 bases lay in between. The CDR3 consists of 13 residues. CDR3 DNA sequence: TGCGCCAGCAGCTTGATGGAGTCGGCTGGCTACACCTTC. It encodes CASSLMESAGYTF.

This clonotype was detected many times. This chain connects TRBV12-3 or TRBV12-4 to TRBJ1-5; the D gene is possibly TRBD1 (5 bases). V lost 3 bases, J lost 4 bases, and 7 bases lay in between. The CDR3 runs to 13 residues. The CDR3 DNA sequence: TGTGCCAGCAGTTTGGACAAAAATCAGCCCCAGCATTTT. Translated: CASSLDKNQPQHF.

The chain joins TRBV10-2 to TRBJ2-2, with a tentative D call TRBD2 (5 bases). CDR3 length equals 13 residues. The ends were cut back, 10 bases at V and 1 base at J, with 10 bases in the middle. The germline V gene has CDR1 WSHSY and CDR2 SAAADI. CDR3 amino acids: CATSGRNTGELFF. The CDR3 DNA reads TGCGCCACCAGCGGACGGAACACCGGGGAGCTGTTTTTT.

This clonotype showed up many times. This chain connects TRBV6-1 to TRBJ1-1; D not resolved. The CDR3 is made up of 13 amino acids. Deletions cut 7 bases from V and 5 bases from J, with 14 bases between. Per germline, CDR1 MNHNS and CDR2 SASEGT. The CDR3 sequence is CASIEPGRTEAFF. DNA for the CDR3: TGTGCCAGCATCGAACCTGGGAGGACTGAAGCTTTCTTT.

In this sample, this clonotype turned up a few times. Since no conserved phenylalanine or tryptophan closes the CDR3, a read error is the likely cause. This chain joins TRBV24-1 and TRBJ2-5; 10 bases are shared with TRBD1. Trimming cost V 3 bases and J 5 bases; bases outside gene matches: 5. The CDR3 consists of 15 residues. The V gene's germline CDR1 is KGHDR and CDR2 SFDVKD. CDR3 coding DNA: TGTGCCACCAGTGATCCCGGGACAGGGGTGGAGACCCAGTACCTC. It is translated as CATSDPGTGVETQYL.

At least ten counts were recorded for this clonotype. The chain uses TRBV6-5 and TRBJ2-7; no reliable D call. V lost 6 bases, J lost 0 bases, and 9 bases lay in between. Germline-derived CDR1 and CDR2 are MNHEY and SVGAGI. The CDR3 is 13 amino acids. The CDR3 DNA follows: TGTGCCAGCAGGGGCCCTAGCTCCTACGAGCAGTACTTC. This translates into CASRGPSSYEQYF.

This clonotype was detected a few times. The CDR3 nucleotides read TGTGCCAGCAGAGCGACAGGGGGGACTGGAAACACCATATATTTT. Protein sequence: CASRATGGTGNTIYF. This chain connects TRBV2 to TRBJ1-3; 9 positions match TRBD1. J gave up 2 bases and V 6 bases, and 5 bases lay outside the gene matches. Germline V gives CDR1 SNHLY, CDR2 FYNNEI. The CDR3 spans 15 residues.

This clonotype came up many times. The chain joins TRBV27 to TRBJ1-1; D ambiguous. The germline V gene encodes CDR1 MNHEY and CDR2 SMNVEV (reference sequence). Trimming removed 6 bases at V and 8 bases at J, with 13 bases between. There are 12 residues in the CDR3. CDR3 amino acids: CASSPWEGEAFF. In nucleotides, the CDR3 is TGTGCCAGCAGCCCCTGGGAGGGAGAAGCTTTCTTT.